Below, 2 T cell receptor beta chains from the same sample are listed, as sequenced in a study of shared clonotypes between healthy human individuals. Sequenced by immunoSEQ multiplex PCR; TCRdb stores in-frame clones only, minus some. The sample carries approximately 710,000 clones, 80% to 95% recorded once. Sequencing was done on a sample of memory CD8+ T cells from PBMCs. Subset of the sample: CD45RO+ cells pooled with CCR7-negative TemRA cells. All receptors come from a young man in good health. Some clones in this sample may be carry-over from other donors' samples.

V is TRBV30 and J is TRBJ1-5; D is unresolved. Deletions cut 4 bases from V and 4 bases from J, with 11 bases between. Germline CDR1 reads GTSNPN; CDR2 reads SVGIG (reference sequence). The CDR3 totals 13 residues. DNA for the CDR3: TGTGCCTGGACCGAACACCCTAATCAGCCCCAGCATTTT. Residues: CAWTEHPNQPQHF.

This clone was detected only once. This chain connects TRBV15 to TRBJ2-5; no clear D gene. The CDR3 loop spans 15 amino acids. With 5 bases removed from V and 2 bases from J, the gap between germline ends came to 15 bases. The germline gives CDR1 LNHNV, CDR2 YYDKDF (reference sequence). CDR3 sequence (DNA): TGTGCCACCAGCTTAGACTGGCGTAGTCAAGAGACCCAGTACTTC. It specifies CATSLDWRSQETQYF.